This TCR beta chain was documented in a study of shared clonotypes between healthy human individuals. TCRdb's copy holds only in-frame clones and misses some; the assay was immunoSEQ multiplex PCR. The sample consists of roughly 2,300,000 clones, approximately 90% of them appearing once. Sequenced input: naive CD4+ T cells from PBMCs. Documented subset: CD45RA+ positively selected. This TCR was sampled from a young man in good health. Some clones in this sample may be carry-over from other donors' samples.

The CDR3 DNA reads TGTGCCAGCAGTTTAGGAAATACAGGGTTCCAAGAGACCCAGTACTTC. It codes for CASSLGNTGFQETQYF. This chain connects TRBV28 to TRBJ2-5; perhaps TRBD1 as D (6 bases). The CDR3 is 16 residues long. The V gene lost 2 bases and the J gene lost 1 base, with 14 bases spanning the gap. Germline V gene sequence: CDR1 MDHEN, CDR2 SYDVKM. Supplemented by reference TRBV28 and TRBJ2-5, the full variable domain reads DVKVTQSSRYLVKRTGEKVFLECVQDMDHENMFWYRQDPGLGLRLIYFSYDVKMKEKGDIPEGYSVSREKKERFSLILESASTNQTSMYLCASSLGNTGFQETQYFGPGTRLLVL.